The clone carrying this TCR beta chain appeared once. Using immunoSEQ multiplex PCR, the repertoire was profiled, and TCRdb retains in-frame clones only, with some absent. The repertoire has about 180,000 clones, around 84% of them found once; the top ten carry about 7%. The data belong to a study of blood T cell repertoires in COVID-19. Overall study: The analysed material was cDNA or gDNA that came from T cells, B-cell-depleted T cells, or PBMCs.

This clonotype originated in a middle-aged man with active or convalescent COVID-19. The sample was peripheral blood.

In DNA form, the CDR3 reads TGTGCCAGCTCGGGGGGGAGGACGTCCTATGGCTACACCTTC. It yields the protein CASSGGRTSYGYTF. The rearrangement joins TRBV27 to TRBJ1-2; D is possibly TRBD1 (5 bases). Germline assignment: CDR1 MNHEY and CDR2 SMNVEV (reference sequence). This CDR3 has 14 amino acids. V lost 8 bases and J 4 bases, leaving 17 bases between the germline ends.